What follows describes a single T cell receptor beta chain. V lost 4 bases, J lost 0 bases, and 12 bases lay in between. CDR1 and CDR2 from the germline V gene are MNHEY and SVGEGT. This CDR3 has 15 residues. This entry belongs to a study of identical twins. TCRdb re-analysed the 5' RACE reads in MiXCR, keeping a single row per CDR3 protein. The data contain 400,000 to 500,000 distinct CDR3 sequences, about 18% of them seen just once; the ten biggest clones take up 12%. This clonotype originated in a man aged 45 to 65 in good health. Sequencing was performed on naive T cells sorted from blood. The chain uses TRBV6-2 or TRBV6-3 and TRBJ1-2; weak D call: TRBD1 (5 bases). CDR3 amino acids: CASSSRGASNYGYTF. For the CDR3, the DNA is TGTGCCAGCAGTTCCCGCGGGGCCTCTAACTATGGCTACACCTTC.